The rows below give T cell receptor beta chains drawn from one sample of a study of blood T cell repertoires in COVID-19. Profiled with immunoSEQ multiplex PCR; TCRdb holds only in-frame clones, not every one. The profile shows roughly 150,000 clones, about 82% of them singletons. Sequencing input: peripheral blood. All receptors derive from a man aged 50 to 59 with acute or convalescent COVID-19. Each CDR3 is given with its conserved first and last residue. The order of the fields is J gene, V gene, D gene, clone size, CDR3 DNA, CDR3 protein. A D gene is named only where the DNA matches it firmly. The size field is filled for only some rows; it gives once, few, many or a size class.

TRBJ1-4 TRBV29-1 TRBD1 - TGCAGCGTTGAAGATCGAGGGGGACAGGGGGCTGTCAGAAAACTGTTTTTT CSVEDRGGQGAVRKLFF
TRBJ2-2 TRBV3-1/TRBV3-2 TRBD1 - TGTGCCAGCAGCCCAGGGACAGGTCATGGCACCGGGGAGCTGTTTTTT CASSPGTGHGTGELFF
TRBJ2-1 TRBV7-3 - - TGTGCCAGCAGCTCAGCCGGTGGGGCGGGGCGATACAATGAGCAGTTCTTC CASSSAGGAGRYNEQFF
TRBJ1-3 TRBV29-1 - once TGCAGCGGGGGGGGTACAGGGTCGGCTGGAAACACCATATATTTT CSGGGTGSAGNTIYF
TRBJ2-1 TRBV6-4 - once TGTGCCAGCAGTGATCAGGGGCAGGGCTCGGGTGAGCAGTTCTTC CASSDQGQGSGEQFF
TRBJ1-1 TRBV6-5 - - TGTGCCAGCAATGCGGGGCTCTCGGGCTCTCGCGAAGCTTTCTTT CASNAGLSGSREAFF
TRBJ1-1 TRBV19 - - TGTGCCAGTTCTCCAGGGGTGAACACTGAAGCTTTCTTT CASSPGVNTEAFF
TRBJ1-2 TRBV6-1 - - TGTGCCAGCAGTGACCAGGGTAAAGGGAACTATGGCTACACCTTC CASSDQGKGNYGYTF
TRBJ1-4 TRBV18 TRBD1 few TGTGCCAGCTCACGAATGACAGGGAAGGGGGAAAAACTGTTTTTT CASSRMTGKGEKLFF
TRBJ2-1 TRBV3-1/TRBV3-2 TRBD2 - TGTGCCAGCAGCCAAGGGTTCGGAGCGGGGGGTTACAATGAGCAGTTCTTC CASSQGFGAGGYNEQFF
TRBJ1-4 TRBV6-5 TRBD1 - TGTGCCAGCAGTTACTCGATTGGGACAGCGTCTGAAAAACTGTTTTTT CASSYSIGTASEKLFF
TRBJ2-6 TRBV9 - - TGTGCCAGCAACTCCCTTCTCCGATGGGAGTCTGGGGCCAACGTCCTGACTTTC CASNSLLRWESGANVLTF
TRBJ2-4 TRBV11-2 - - TGTGCCAGCAGCTTAGATCGTTGGCAGGGCATTCAGTACTTC CASSLDRWQGIQYF
TRBJ1-3 TRBV11-2 TRBD1 - TGTGCCAGCAGCACCGCACAGGGGTTTGGGAACACCATATATTTT CASSTAQGFGNTIYF
TRBJ2-1 TRBV5-1 - - TGCGCCAGCAGCTTGCGGTCTTTGTACAATGAGCAGTTCTTC CASSLRSLYNEQFF
TRBJ1-1 TRBV24-1 TRBD1 - TGTGCCACCAAGGGGGCGGAGAACACTGAAGCTTTCTTT CATKGAENTEAFF
TRBJ1-1 TRBV5-1 - - TGCGCCAGCAGCCCCCGGCCGGAGAGGGACACTGAAGCTTTCTTT CASSPRPERDTEAFF
TRBJ1-5 TRBV19 - - TGTGCCACAGGGGAGCCCAATCAGCCCCAGCATTTT CATGEPNQPQHF
TRBJ1-5 TRBV28 TRBD1 - TGTGCCAGCAGGTTGGGACAGGGCTACACTCAGCCCCAGCATTTT CASRLGQGYTQPQHF
TRBJ2-1 TRBV15 TRBD2 - TGTGCCACCAAGGAACGGGAGGGGGGCAATGAGCAGTTCTTC CATKEREGGNEQFF
TRBJ1-2 TRBV5-4 - - TGTGCCAGCAGCTTGGCGGGGGTCTATGGCTACACCTTC CASSLAGVYGYTF
TRBJ1-1 TRBV7-9 - - TGTGCCAGCAGCTTCCAGTACACTGAAGCTTTCTTT CASSFQYTEAFF
TRBJ2-1 TRBV18 TRBD2 - TGTGCCAGCTCACAGGACCGACTAGCGGGCGCGGGAAATGAGCAGTTCTTC CASSQDRLAGAGNEQFF
TRBJ1-5 TRBV6-5 - - TGTGCCAGCAGCTCCACAGGGATTATAAATCAGCCCCAGCATTTT CASSSTGIINQPQHF
TRBJ2-7 TRBV5-1 - - TGCGCCAGCAGCTTTTACGAGGCTCACGAGCAGTACTTC CASSFYEAHEQYF
TRBJ1-4 TRBV6-5 TRBD1 few TGTGCCAGCAGTAGCGCCGGGACAGGGTCGGGAAAACTGTTTTTT CASSSAGTGSGKLFF
TRBJ1-2 TRBV30 - few TGTGCCTGGTGGAGGGGAGGCCATTATGGCTACACCTTC CAWWRGGHYGYTF
TRBJ2-7 TRBV9 - once TGTGCCAGCAGCGTAGACAGTTACGAGCAGTACTTC CASSVDSYEQYF
TRBJ2-1 TRBV5-4 TRBD1 - TGTGCCAGCAGCCGCGCCCGGGACAGGGTGAATGAGCAGTTCTTC CASSRARDRVNEQFF
TRBJ2-3 TRBV3-1/TRBV3-2 TRBD2 - TGTGCCAGCAGCCGTGGACTAGCGGGGCGGGGAGGGTTGAATACGCAGTATTTT CASSRGLAGRGGLNTQYF
TRBJ2-5 TRBV6-5 - - TGTGCCAGCCTTCCCAGGGCAGGCGGAGAGACCCAGTACTTC CASLPRAGGETQYF
TRBJ1-1 TRBV10-1 - - TGCGCCAGCAGGCCTGGCACGGGGGGAGACACTGAAGCTTTCTTT CASRPGTGGDTEAFF
TRBJ2-5 TRBV18 - - TGTGCCAGCTCACCACACTCTCAAGAGACCCAGTACTTC CASSPHSQETQYF
TRBJ2-1 TRBV7-6 TRBD2 - TGTGCCAGCAGCGAGGCGGGAGTCGAGCAGTTCTTC CASSEAGVEQFF
TRBJ2-3 TRBV30 - - TGTGCCTGGAGTTTTCAGGATACGCAGTATTTT CAWSFQDTQYF
TRBJ1-5 TRBV3-1/TRBV3-2 - few TGTGCCAGCAGCCATGAAGCGAAGGATGGTAGCAATCAGCCCCAGCATTTT CASSHEAKDGSNQPQHF
TRBJ1-1 TRBV9 TRBD1 - TGTGCCAGCAGCGTAGTTTTCATTGGACAGGGCACTGAAGCTTTCTTT CASSVVFIGQGTEAFF
TRBJ1-2 TRBV7-9 TRBD1 - TGTGCCAGCAGCCGAGGGCAGGGGGCCTATGGCTACACCTTC CASSRGQGAYGYTF
TRBJ2-1 TRBV28 - - TGTGCCAGCAAAGGACAGACGCAGTTCTTC CASKGQTQFF
TRBJ2-1 TRBV7-9 - - TGTGCCAGCAGCTCTAGGACCCTCGCGGGCAATGAGCAGTTCTTC CASSSRTLAGNEQFF
TRBJ2-5 TRBV3-1/TRBV3-2 TRBD2 - TGTGCCAGCAGCCTAGATTGGTCTAGCGGGGGGGCGAAGAGGACCCAGTACTTC CASSLDWSSGGAKRTQYF
TRBJ2-7 TRBV19 TRBD1 - TGTGCCAGTAGTTCGGACAGGGTAAGGCAGTACTTC CASSSDRVRQYF
TRBJ1-3 TRBV19 - - TGTGCCAGTAGTGCCTACAGGGTTTCTGGAAACACCATATATTTT CASSAYRVSGNTIYF
TRBJ2-5 TRBV6-5 - - TGTGCCCCGGCCCGGGTCCCTAGGGAGACCCAGTACTTC CAPARVPRETQYF
TRBJ2-2 TRBV27 TRBD2 - TGTGCCAGCAGTTTGTCGGGGGGATACACCGGGGAGCTGTTTTTT CASSLSGGYTGELFF
TRBJ2-1 TRBV7-3 - - TGTGCCAGCAGCTTGACGGGAACCTACAATGAGCAGTTCTTC CASSLTGTYNEQFF
TRBJ2-3 TRBV2 TRBD1 - TGTGCCAGCAGTCCGGGACAGCGCACAGATACGCAGTATTTT CASSPGQRTDTQYF
TRBJ1-5 TRBV4-1 - once TGCGCCAGCAGCGCTAGAGGCAATCAGCCCCAGCATTTT CASSARGNQPQHF
TRBJ2-5 TRBV20-1 - - TGCAGTGCTAGTTTAATGGTCGGCCAAGAGACCCAGTACTTC CSASLMVGQETQYF